Listed below are T cell receptor beta chains from one sample, sequenced in a study of shared clonotypes between healthy human individuals. Some clones are missing from TCRdb's copy, which holds only in-frame ones; the method was immunoSEQ multiplex PCR. The repertoire consists of millions of clones, with about 95% occurring once and the leading ten covering under 0.15%. Sequencing was carried out using naive CD4+ T cells sorted from blood. These receptors originate from a man between 18 and 35 years old in good health. Each CDR3 is given with its conserved first and last residue. Rows give clone size only sometimes, using once, few, many, or a class for an expanded clone.

cdr3_length j_call clone_size v_call cdr3_aa
15 TRBJ2-7 - TRBV7-2 CASSSQQGAQHGQYF
14 TRBJ1-3 once TRBV5-1 CASSAGGTGNTIYF
15 TRBJ2-1 - TRBV6-6 CASSYDSSSYNEQFF
13 TRBJ1-2 - TRBV28 CASTLIRSGGYTF
15 TRBJ2-7 - TRBV11-2 CASSITGTGSHEQYF
14 TRBJ2-3 - TRBV7-2 CASTATEGTDTQYF
13 TRBJ1-6 - TRBV2 CATRSSYNSPLHF
14 TRBJ2-2 - TRBV6-6 CASSSRGSIGELFF
14 TRBJ2-3 - TRBV9 CASSGTSGADTQYF
12 TRBJ1-4 - TRBV29-1 CSVKGQGEKLFF
12 TRBJ2-1 - TRBV10-3 CAISDRENEQFF
14 TRBJ1-6 - TRBV10-3 CAISEGTGNSPLHF
16 TRBJ2-2 - TRBV7-2 CASSSPGLAVTGELFF
15 TRBJ2-1 - TRBV18 CASSPPGTFYNEQFF
15 TRBJ2-1 - TRBV27 CASSSLGTGRNEQFF
14 TRBJ2-5 few TRBV10-3 CAIREPGYEETQYF
16 TRBJ2-5 once TRBV6-6 CASSTGTSGFQETQYF
15 TRBJ2-3 - TRBV11-2 CASSFWVQGGDTQYF
13 TRBJ1-2 - TRBV28 CASRQYQGSGYTF
14 TRBJ1-4 - TRBV10-2 CASQDPSSNEKLFF
14 TRBJ1-4 - TRBV5-4 CASSATGGSEKLFF
13 TRBJ1-4 - TRBV25-1 CASRVPGAEKLFF
16 TRBJ2-7 - TRBV7-9 CASSPGRGLDRYEQYF
16 TRBJ1-1 - TRBV2 CASSEQEGVGGYEAFF
14 TRBJ2-7 - TRBV19 CASRARTATQEQYF
14 TRBJ1-5 - TRBV10-3 CAISESSTGRPQHF
13 TRBJ1-2 - TRBV10-3 CAISGGANYGYTF
14 TRBJ2-1 - TRBV28 CASNLRMAVDEQFF
13 TRBJ1-6 - TRBV25-1 CASSDQGRAPLHF
14 TRBJ1-1 - TRBV9 CASSVGWQSLEAFF
15 TRBJ2-7 - TRBV30 CAWSVSLTGGYEQYF
16 TRBJ2-7 - TRBV28 CASRRTGLAETYEQYF
13 TRBJ1-1 once TRBV6-1 CASSRTGNAEAFF
12 TRBJ1-6 once TRBV6-1 CASSERAAGLHF
12 TRBJ2-5 - TRBV5-1 CASSRDGQTQYF
14 TRBJ1-1 - TRBV19 CASNSGGWNTEAFF
15 TRBJ2-1 - TRBV5-1 CASSISGTSYNEQFF
14 TRBJ1-1 - TRBV10-1 CASSESVGVTEAFF
15 TRBJ1-5 - TRBV27 CASSLVGGTNQPQHF
16 TRBJ2-2 once TRBV10-3 CAISELTSANTGELFF
11 TRBJ2-3 few TRBV7-9 CASSFADTQYF
12 TRBJ2-1 - TRBV4-3 CASSQSYNEQFF
8 TRBJ2-7 - TRBV21-1 CASLEQYF
15 TRBJ2-3 - TRBV30 CAWSLGDRVEDTQYF
12 TRBJ1-6 - TRBV29-1 CSPGWELSPLHF
13 TRBJ1-5 - TRBV18 CASSPTESWPQHF